One and the same sample provided the 32 T cell receptor beta chains below, sequenced in a study of blood T cell repertoires in COVID-19. Data came from immunoSEQ multiplex PCR; TCRdb stores just in-frame clones and leaves some out. The sample holds over 85,000 clones, approximately 90% seen once. Sequencing was carried out using peripheral blood. The receptors here all came from an elderly woman with active COVID-19.

DNA for the CDR3: TGTGCCAGCAGTGATAAGTGGGGACAGTACGAGCAGTACTTC. Its protein product is CASSDKWGQYEQYF. V gene TRBV2 combines with J gene TRBJ2-7; 7 bases are a match to TRBD1. This CDR3 is built from 14 residues. V shed 3 bases and J 4 bases; nucleotides not matched to a gene: 6. The germline gives CDR1 SNHLY, CDR2 FYNNEI.

The rearrangement joins TRBV7-2 to TRBJ2-5, with 9 bases aligning to TRBD2. This CDR3 spans 15 amino acids. V trimming: 7 bases; J trimming: 4 bases; junction bases outside the gene matches: 10. CDR1 SGHTA and CDR2 FQGNSA come from the germline V gene. CDR3 DNA sequence: TGTGCCAGCACCTCCGGTGGCGGGAGGGGAGAGACCCAGTACTTC. It codes for CASTSGGGRGETQYF.

Turning to this clone: Other nucleotide sequences from this sample produce the same CDR3. The J gene is TRBJ1-5, the V gene TRBV6-2 or TRBV6-3, with 11 bases matching TRBD1. Germline loops: CDR1 MNHEY, CDR2 SVGEGT. This CDR3 comprises 14 residues. V shed 6 bases, J shed 7 bases, and the junction held 5 bases outside the gene matches. The CDR3 DNA is TGTGCCAGCAGCGGGACAGGGGGTCGACAGCCCCAGCATTTT. It yields the protein CASSGTGGRQPQHF.

The V call is TRBV5-6, the J call TRBJ1-1; D might be TRBD1 (6 bases). The V end lost 1 base, the J end lost 5 bases, and 15 bases lay between the germline ends. The CDR3 sequence is 15 residues long. Germline loops: CDR1 SGHDT, CDR2 YYEEEE. The DNA for the CDR3 is TGTGCCAGCAGCTTGTGGGGGGGCGCAGAAACTGAAGCTTTCTTT. This encodes CASSLWGGAETEAFF.

This clone was seen just once. CDR3 in amino acids: CASSFPGGFNGTSGCYYEQYF. CDR3 DNA: TGTGCCAGCAGCTTCCCGGGAGGGTTTAACGGGACTAGCGGCTGCTACTACGAGCAGTACTTC. The chain recombines TRBV7-4 with TRBJ2-7; the match to TRBD2 covers 11 bases. J lost 3 bases, V lost 3 bases, and 22 bases had no gene match. Germline CDR1 SGHVT, CDR2 SQSDAQ. There are 21 residues in the CDR3.

V usage is TRBV6-5 and J usage is TRBJ1-2; 10 bases map to TRBD1. This CDR3 region has 15 residues. Germline V gives CDR1 MNHEY, CDR2 SVGAGI. Trimming took 4 bases from V and 3 from J; bases not matched to a gene: 5. CDR3 sequence reads: CASSLRQGADYGYTF. The CDR3 DNA reads as TGTGCCAGCAGTTTAAGACAGGGGGCGGACTATGGCTACACCTTC.

A word on this clone: The sample has other DNA sequences that encode this CDR3 too. J is TRBJ1-5 and V is TRBV18; possibly TRBD1 for D (6 bases). Trimming took off 0 bases at V and 3 bases at J, with 9 bases between the two ends. Germline assignment: CDR1 KGHSH and CDR2 LQKENI. The CDR3 runs to 15 residues. The DNA for the CDR3 is TGTGCCAGCTCACCACCCGGACAGATCAATCAGCCCCAGCATTTT. Encoded protein: CASSPPGQINQPQHF.

V is TRBV15 and J is TRBJ2-7; a possible D gene is TRBD1 (5 bases). V shed 1 base and J shed 2 bases, with 9 bases lying between them. Germline V gene data show CDR1 as LNHNV and CDR2 as YYDKDF (reference sequence). The CDR3 spans 14 residues. Here the CDR3 reads CATSRVQGTYEQYF. The DNA of the CDR3 is TGTGCCACCAGCAGAGTGCAGGGAACCTACGAGCAGTACTTC.

The V call is TRBV23-1, the J call TRBJ2-7, with 7 bases lining up with TRBD1. TRBV23-1 is an open reading frame, and its role is uncertain. There are 12 residues in the CDR3. The V and J ends lost 10 bases and 1 base, in that order; junction bases with no gene match: 4. CDR3 bases: TGCGCCATCACGACAGGGTCCTACGAGCAGTACTTC. Translation gives CAITTGSYEQYF.

The chain links TRBV5-4 to TRBJ1-3, with D maybe TRBD1 (5 bases). V lost 4 bases and J lost 6, with 14 bases in between. The CDR3 extends over 14 amino acids. Germline assignment: CDR1 SGHNT and CDR2 YYREEE (reference sequence). The CDR3 protein is CASSRPDSKNTIYF. The CDR3 coding sequence is TGTGCCAGCAGCCGACCCGACAGCAAAAACACCATATATTTT.

This sequence joins TRBV7-8 and TRBJ2-6; 9 bases are shared with TRBD1. V shed 5 bases and J 0 bases; nucleotides not matched to a gene: 8. Germline CDR1 reads SGHVS; CDR2 reads FQNEAQ. CDR3 size: 18 residues. This CDR3 reads CASSTGTGIRSGANVLTF. The CDR3 nucleotides are TGTGCCAGCAGCACCGGGACAGGGATACGCTCTGGGGCCAACGTCCTGACTTTC.

The chain employs TRBV30 and TRBJ2-1; D gene ambiguous. This CDR3 is 16 amino acids long. With 3 bases removed from V and 0 bases from J, the gap between germline ends came to 15 bases. The V gene's germline CDR1 is GTSNPN and CDR2 SVGIG (reference sequence). Here the CDR3 DNA reads TGTGCCTGGAGAACCCCCCTTATGAGCTCCTACAATGAGCAGTTCTTC. It encodes CAWRTPLMSSYNEQFF.

This sequence joins TRBV5-8 and TRBJ2-3; D might be TRBD1 (6 bases). With 7 bases removed from V and 3 bases from J, the gap between germline ends came to 12 bases. This CDR3 is built from 13 residues. Germline CDR1 is SGHTS and CDR2 is YDEGEE. This chain's CDR3 is CASRPRGTDTQYF. CDR3 nucleotides: TGTGCCAGCCGCCCCAGGGGAACAGATACGCAGTATTTT.

The chain carries TRBV10-3 and TRBJ1-2; TRBD1 is a possible D gene (5 bases). V was cut by 0 bases and J by 4 bases, with 9 bases left in between. CDR3 length: 14 residues. CDR1 ENHRY and CDR2 SYGVKD come from the germline V gene. CDR3 loop: CAISESRGVYGYTF. Here the CDR3 DNA reads TGTGCCATCAGTGAGTCAAGGGGTGTCTATGGCTACACCTTC.

The chain combines TRBV13 with TRBJ2-3, with 10 bases fitting TRBD2. CDR3 length: 15 amino acids. The junction had 2 bases not matched to a gene; V was cut back by 5 bases and J by 0 bases. CDR1 and CDR2 (germline): PRHDT, FYEKMQ (reference sequence). CDR3 DNA sequence: TGTGCCAGCAGCCAGACTAGCGGGAGCACAGATACGCAGTATTTT. Encoded protein: CASSQTSGSTDTQYF.

This clone was picked up one time. In the same sample, other DNA sequences code for this CDR3. The V and J genes are TRBV19 and TRBJ2-1; TRBD2 agrees at 12 bases. Germline lookup yields CDR1 LNHDA and CDR2 SQIVND (reference sequence). This CDR3 comprises 15 residues. Trimming removed 4 bases from V and 6 bases from J; junction bases left unmatched: 4. CDR3 bases: TGTGCCAGTAGTAAACTAGCGGGAGGTCCCAATGAGCAGTTCTTC. As protein: CASSKLAGGPNEQFF.

The J gene is TRBJ2-1, the V gene TRBV19; 14 bases match TRBD2. Germline CDR1 reads LNHDA; CDR2 reads SQIVND (reference sequence). The J segment lost 4 bases and the V segment lost 4 bases, leaving 3 bases of the junction unmatched. The CDR3 runs 16 residues. CDR3 residues: CASSTRLAGGYNEQFF. In DNA form, the CDR3 reads TGTGCCAGTAGTACACGACTAGCGGGAGGGTACAATGAGCAGTTCTTC. Full variable domain (outside the CDR3, taken from reference TRBV19 and TRBJ2-1): DGGITQSPKYLFRKEGQNVTLSCEQNLNHDAMYWYRQDPGQGLRLIYYSQIVNDFQKGDIAEGYSVSREKKESFPLTVTSAQKNPTAFYLCASSTRLAGGYNEQFFGPGTRLTVL.

This chain uses TRBV30 with TRBJ2-5; 14 bases are shared with TRBD2. Losses at the gene ends were 3 bases for V and 5 bases for J; bases not matched to a gene: 2. This CDR3 has 14 amino acids. Germline V CDR1 and CDR2: GTSNPN, SVGIG (reference sequence). For the CDR3, the DNA is TGTGCCTGGAGGGGACTAGCGGGAGAGGAGACCCAGTACTTC. Residues: CAWRGLAGEETQYF.

This sequence joins TRBV5-1 and TRBJ2-7, with TRBD2 matching over 7 bases. Germline lookup yields CDR1 SGHRS and CDR2 YFSETQ. The CDR3 runs to 15 residues. The trim removed 3 bases at V and 1 base at J, leaving 7 bases unmatched. The CDR3 DNA reads TGCGCCAGCAGCTGGGGAGGGGTAAGATCCTACGAGCAGTACTTC. As protein: CASSWGGVRSYEQYF.

The V and J genes are TRBV6-1 and TRBJ2-5, with TRBD2 matching 7 bases. J gave up 7 bases and V 3 bases, and 8 bases lay outside the gene matches. Germline V gene lookup returns CDR1 MNHNS and CDR2 SASEGT. This CDR3 is 14 amino acids long. The CDR3 nucleotides are TGTGCCAGCAGTGACCTATTCACGGGAGGGACCCAGTACTTC. Its protein is CASSDLFTGGTQYF.

The chain couples TRBV7-2 to TRBJ2-3; TRBD1 might be the D (5 bases). The CDR3 totals 17 residues. Germline V CDR1 and CDR2: SGHTA, FQGNSA. The ends were cut back, 5 bases at V and 0 bases at J, with 18 bases in the middle. The CDR3 sequence: CASSLRWGRTSTDTQYF. CDR3 nucleotide sequence: TGTGCCAGCAGCCTACGTTGGGGCCGAACTAGCACAGATACGCAGTATTTT.

The genes are TRBV5-1 and TRBJ2-7, with D hard to call. CDR1 and CDR2 (germline): SGHRS, YFSETQ. The CDR3 runs to 13 residues. V shed 3 bases and J shed 2 bases, with 9 bases lying between them. DNA of the CDR3: TGCGCCAGCAGCTCGCCGACAACCTACGAGCAGTACTTC. It is translated as CASSSPTTYEQYF.

The V gene is TRBV28, the J gene TRBJ2-1; 12 bases match TRBD2. V trimming: 7 bases; J trimming: 0 bases; junction bases outside the gene matches: 13. The germline CDR1 and CDR2 sequences are MDHEN and SYDVKM. The CDR3 has 19 amino acids. CDR3 amino acids: CASTLAGGGTISSYNEQFF. The CDR3 nucleotides are TGTGCCAGCACCCTAGCGGGAGGGGGTACAATTAGCTCCTACAATGAGCAGTTCTTC.

The V call is TRBV11-2, the J call TRBJ1-6; D is uncertain. Looked up from germline, CDR1 is SGHAT and CDR2 is FQNNGV. The CDR3 extends over 12 amino acids. V was pared by 5 bases and J by 4 bases, with 3 bases between. CDR3 nucleotide sequence: TGTGCCAGCAGCCTTTATAATTCACCCCTCCACTTT. This encodes CASSLYNSPLHF. The variable domain in full, completed from reference TRBV11-2 and TRBJ1-6, reads EAGVAQSPRYKIIEKRQSVAFWCNPISGHATLYWYQQILGQGPKLLIQFQNNGVVDDSQLPKDRFSAERLKGVDSTLKIQPAKLEDSAVYLCASSLYNSPLHFGNGTRLTVT.

The chain joins TRBV6-5 to TRBJ2-7; the D gene is possibly TRBD1 (6 bases). The germline gives CDR1 MNHEY, CDR2 SVGAGI. V was clipped by 6 bases and J by 7 bases, with 19 bases between them. The CDR3 consists of 14 residues. CDR3 protein: CASSSTNRAREQYF. DNA of the CDR3: TGTGCCAGCAGCAGTACCAACAGGGCACGGGAGCAGTACTTC.

V gene TRBV12-5 combines with J gene TRBJ2-2; 9 bases match TRBD1. Germline CDR1 and CDR2: LGHNT and FRNRAP. This CDR3 is 17 amino acids long. V dropped 0 bases and J dropped 6; count of bases not matched to a gene: 8. The CDR3, as DNA: TGTGCTAGTGGTTTGGTCTTAGCACAGGGGGCGGCCGGGGAGCTGTTTTTT. Translating it yields CASGLVLAQGAAGELFF. The full variable domain, with the rest looked up from reference TRBV12-5 and TRBJ2-2, is DARVTQTPRHKVTEMGQEVTMRCQPILGHNTVFWYRQTMMQGLELLAYFRNRAPLDDSGMPKDRFSAEMPDATLATLKIQPSEPRDSAVYFCASGLVLAQGAAGELFFGEGSRLTVL.

V gene TRBV7-3 combines with J gene TRBJ2-1; D unresolved. Germline V gene lookup returns CDR1 SGHTA and CDR2 FQGTGA. The CDR3 consists of 13 residues. The V gene lost 0 bases and the J gene lost 9 bases, with 9 bases spanning the gap. Here the CDR3 reads CASSLTLVSEQFF. CDR3 nucleotide sequence: TGTGCCAGCAGCTTAACTCTAGTAAGTGAGCAGTTCTTC.

V usage is TRBV4-2 and J usage is TRBJ2-5; D is unclear. Trimming pared 1 base from V and 2 bases from J, leaving 8 bases between. This CDR3 is 14 amino acids long. Germline CDR1 reads LGHNA; CDR2 reads YNFKEQ. CDR3 nucleotide sequence: TGTGCCAGCAGCCAAGTTTTCGGGCAAGAGACCCAGTACTTC. Translating gives CASSQVFGQETQYF.

The chain links TRBV4-1 to TRBJ2-1; 7 nucleotides align to TRBD2. V lost 3 bases, J lost 5 bases, and 7 bases stayed unmatched. CDR1 is MGHRA, CDR2 YSYEKL, per germline. The CDR3 spans 15 residues. The chain's CDR3 is CASSQGLNTNNEQFF. The CDR3 DNA sequence: TGCGCCAGCAGCCAGGGACTAAACACAAACAATGAGCAGTTCTTC.

V and J are TRBV15 and TRBJ2-5; 13 bases line up with TRBD2. This CDR3 spans 19 amino acids. CDR1 LNHNV and CDR2 YYDKDF come from the germline V gene (reference sequence). The trim removed 0 bases at V and 1 base at J, leaving 8 bases unmatched. The CDR3 DNA sequence: TGTGCCACCAGCAGAGACCCACTAGCGGGAGGGCAACTCCAAGAGACCCAGTACTTC. Its translation is CATSRDPLAGGQLQETQYF.

This sequence joins TRBV7-2 and TRBJ2-7, with a weak D call TRBD1 (6 bases). The CDR3 is 13 residues long. The V gene's germline CDR1 is SGHTA and CDR2 FQGNSA. Trimming stripped 6 bases from V and 1 base from J, with 10 bases between. The CDR3 region has the DNA TGTGCCAGCAGTTTGGACAGATCCTACGAGCAGTACTTC. This codes for CASSLDRSYEQYF.

The chain links TRBV19 to TRBJ1-3, with a possible D match to TRBD1 (5 bases). V lost 3 bases, J lost 0 bases, and 9 bases lay in between. This CDR3 contains 15 residues. Germline CDR1 LNHDA, CDR2 SQIVND (reference sequence). The chain's CDR3 is CASSIGGTSGNTIYF. CDR3 coding DNA: TGTGCCAGTAGTATTGGGGGGACCTCTGGAAACACCATATATTTT.